This T cell receptor (beta chain) was documented in a study of blood T cell repertoires in COVID-19. Overall study: Spain, Italy and the United States supplied samples that represented acute and convalescent COVID-19. Nucleic acid was either cDNA or gDNA, and it came from T cells, B-cell-depleted T cells, or PBMCs.

With V trimmed by 3 bases and J by 4 bases, 3 bases remained unmatched. CDR3 length: 15 residues. Germline V lookup: CDR1 SGHTA, CDR2 FQGTGA. Original data processing: Using reference gene primer amplification, nucleated cell counts were estimated. This table comes from immunoSEQ multiplex PCR, and its TCRdb copy is limited to in-frame clones, with some not included. Clonal size and the V and J genes are those of that table, whereas D and trimming came from the DNA. The sample carries 120,000 or so clones, 76% recorded once. The chain combines TRBV7-3 with TRBJ2-1; 10 bases are shared with TRBD2. Sequencing was done on a sample of peripheral blood. This TCR came from a woman of 80 years or more with acute or convalescent COVID-19. CDR3 loop: CASSLSSGGYNEQFF. CDR3 DNA: TGTGCCAGCAGCTTGAGTAGCGGGGGGTACAATGAGCAGTTCTTC.